The T cell receptor beta chain under discussion was sequenced for a study of identical twins. The study's findings and limits: Zero-insertion results could be subject to partial confounding by invariant MAIT and iNKT cells.

MiXCR was run by TCRdb on the 5' RACE reads, yielding one entry per CDR3 protein. The top ten hold approximately 0.52% of the sample, which has 350,000 to 600,000 distinct CDR3 sequences, 11% to 15% seen once. The germline V and J ends were trimmed by 10 bases and 0 bases, with 16 bases remaining between them. Germline lookup yields CDR1 MNHNS and CDR2 SASEGT. This CDR3 comprises 14 residues. This clonotype has more than one count but fewer than ten. As yet, its antigen is unknown. Every one of the donors was a healthy Caucasian. These data are also associated with another study on yellow fever vaccine responses in identical twins. This second study says: Twins' vaccine T cell response reportedly seemed partly convergent, partly personalized.

Sequenced input: CD4+ T cells sorted from blood. The sequence came from a woman under 30 in good health. The V gene is TRBV6-1, the J gene TRBJ2-7; D may correspond to TRBD1 or TRBD2 (5 bases each). The CDR3 here is CATHRDGSSYEQYF. DNA for the CDR3: TGTGCCACGCACCGGGACGGAAGCTCCTACGAGCAGTACTTC.